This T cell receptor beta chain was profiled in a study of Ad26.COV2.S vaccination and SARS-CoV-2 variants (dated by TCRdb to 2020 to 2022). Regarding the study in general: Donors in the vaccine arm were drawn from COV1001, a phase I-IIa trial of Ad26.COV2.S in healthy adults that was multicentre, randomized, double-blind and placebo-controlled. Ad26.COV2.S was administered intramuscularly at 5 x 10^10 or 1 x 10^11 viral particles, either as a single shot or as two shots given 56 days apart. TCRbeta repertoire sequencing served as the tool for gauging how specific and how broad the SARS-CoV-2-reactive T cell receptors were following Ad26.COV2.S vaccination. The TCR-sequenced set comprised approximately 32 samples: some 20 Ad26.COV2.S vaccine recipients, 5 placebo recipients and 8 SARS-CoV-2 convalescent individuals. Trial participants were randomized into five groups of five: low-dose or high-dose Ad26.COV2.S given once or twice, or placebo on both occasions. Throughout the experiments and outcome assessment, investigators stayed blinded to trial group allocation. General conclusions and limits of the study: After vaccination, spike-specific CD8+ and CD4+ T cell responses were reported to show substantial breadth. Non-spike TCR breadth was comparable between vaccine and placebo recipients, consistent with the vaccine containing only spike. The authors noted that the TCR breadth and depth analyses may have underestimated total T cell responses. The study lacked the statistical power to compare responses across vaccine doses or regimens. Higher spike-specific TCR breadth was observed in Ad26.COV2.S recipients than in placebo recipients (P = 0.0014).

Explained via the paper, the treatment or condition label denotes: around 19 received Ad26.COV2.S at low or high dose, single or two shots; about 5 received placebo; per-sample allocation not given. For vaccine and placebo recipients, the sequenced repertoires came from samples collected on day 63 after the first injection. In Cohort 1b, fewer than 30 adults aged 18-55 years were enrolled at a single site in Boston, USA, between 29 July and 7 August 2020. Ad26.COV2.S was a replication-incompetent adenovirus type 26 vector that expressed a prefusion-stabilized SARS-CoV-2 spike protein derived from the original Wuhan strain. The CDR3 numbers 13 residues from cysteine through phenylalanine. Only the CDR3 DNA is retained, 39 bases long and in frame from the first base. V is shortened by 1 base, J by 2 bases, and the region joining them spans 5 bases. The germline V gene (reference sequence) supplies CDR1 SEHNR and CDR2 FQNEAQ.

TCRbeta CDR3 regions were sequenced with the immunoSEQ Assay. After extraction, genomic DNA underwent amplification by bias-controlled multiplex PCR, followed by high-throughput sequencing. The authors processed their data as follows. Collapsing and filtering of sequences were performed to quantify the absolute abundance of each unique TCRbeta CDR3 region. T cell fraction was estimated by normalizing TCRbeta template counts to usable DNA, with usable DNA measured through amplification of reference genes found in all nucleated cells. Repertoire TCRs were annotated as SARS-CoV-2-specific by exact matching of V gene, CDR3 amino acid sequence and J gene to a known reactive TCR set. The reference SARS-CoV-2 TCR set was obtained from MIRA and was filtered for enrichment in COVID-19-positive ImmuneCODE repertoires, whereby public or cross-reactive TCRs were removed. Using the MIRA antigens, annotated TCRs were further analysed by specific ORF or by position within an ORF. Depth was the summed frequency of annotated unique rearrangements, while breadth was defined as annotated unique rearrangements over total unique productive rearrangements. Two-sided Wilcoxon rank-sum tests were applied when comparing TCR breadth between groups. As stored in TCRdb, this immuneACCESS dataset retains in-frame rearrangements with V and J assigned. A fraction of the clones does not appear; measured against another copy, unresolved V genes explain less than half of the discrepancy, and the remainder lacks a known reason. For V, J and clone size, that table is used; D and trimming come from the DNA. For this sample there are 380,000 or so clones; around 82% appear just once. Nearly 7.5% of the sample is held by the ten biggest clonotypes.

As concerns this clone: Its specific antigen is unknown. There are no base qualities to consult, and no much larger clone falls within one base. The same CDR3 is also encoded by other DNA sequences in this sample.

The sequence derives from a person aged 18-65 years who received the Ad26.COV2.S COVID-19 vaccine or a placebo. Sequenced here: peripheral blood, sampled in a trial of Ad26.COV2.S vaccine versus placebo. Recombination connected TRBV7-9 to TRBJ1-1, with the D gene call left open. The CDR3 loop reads CASSLEGNTEAFF. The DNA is TGTGCCAGCAGCTTAGAGGGTAACACTGAAGCTTTCTTT.